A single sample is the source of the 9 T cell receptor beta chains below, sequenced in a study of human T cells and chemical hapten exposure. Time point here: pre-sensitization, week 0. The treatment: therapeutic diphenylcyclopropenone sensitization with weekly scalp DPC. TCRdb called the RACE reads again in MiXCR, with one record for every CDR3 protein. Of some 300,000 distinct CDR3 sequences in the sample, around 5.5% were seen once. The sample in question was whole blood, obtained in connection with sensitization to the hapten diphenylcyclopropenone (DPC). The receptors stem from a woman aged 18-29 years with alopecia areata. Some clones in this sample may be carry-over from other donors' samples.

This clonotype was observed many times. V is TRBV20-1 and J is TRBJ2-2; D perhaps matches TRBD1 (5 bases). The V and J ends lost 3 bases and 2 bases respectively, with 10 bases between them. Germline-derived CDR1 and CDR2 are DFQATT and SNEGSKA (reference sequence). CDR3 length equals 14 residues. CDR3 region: CSASNRFNTGELFF. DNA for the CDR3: TGCAGTGCTAGCAACAGGTTCAACACCGGGGAGCTGTTTTTT.

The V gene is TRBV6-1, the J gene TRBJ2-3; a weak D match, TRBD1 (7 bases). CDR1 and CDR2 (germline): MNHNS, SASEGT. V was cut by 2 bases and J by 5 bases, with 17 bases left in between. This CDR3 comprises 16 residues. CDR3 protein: CASSEITEGAGDTQYF. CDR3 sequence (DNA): TGTGCCAGCAGTGAAATAACGGAGGGGGCAGGAGATACGCAGTATTTT.

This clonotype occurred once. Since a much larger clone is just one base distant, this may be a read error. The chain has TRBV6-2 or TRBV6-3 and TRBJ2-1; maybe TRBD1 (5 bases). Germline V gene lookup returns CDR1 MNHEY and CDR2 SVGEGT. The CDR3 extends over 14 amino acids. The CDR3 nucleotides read TGTGCCGGCAGTTATCGTCGGTCAAGGGGTGAGCAGTTCTTC. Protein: CAGSYRRSRGEQFF.

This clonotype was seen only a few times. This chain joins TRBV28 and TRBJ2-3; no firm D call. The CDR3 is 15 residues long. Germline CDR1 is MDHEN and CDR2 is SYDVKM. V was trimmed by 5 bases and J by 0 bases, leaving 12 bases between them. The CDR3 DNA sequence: TGTGCCAGCAGTCCCAACAACCCGAGCACAGATACGCAGTATTTT. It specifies CASSPNNPSTDTQYF.

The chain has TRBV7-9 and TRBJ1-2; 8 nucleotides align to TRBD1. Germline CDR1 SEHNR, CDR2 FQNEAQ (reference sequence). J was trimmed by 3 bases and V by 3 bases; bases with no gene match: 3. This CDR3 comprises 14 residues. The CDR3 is CASSFGQGDYGYTF. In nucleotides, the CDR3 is TGTGCCAGCAGCTTCGGACAGGGAGACTATGGCTACACCTTC.

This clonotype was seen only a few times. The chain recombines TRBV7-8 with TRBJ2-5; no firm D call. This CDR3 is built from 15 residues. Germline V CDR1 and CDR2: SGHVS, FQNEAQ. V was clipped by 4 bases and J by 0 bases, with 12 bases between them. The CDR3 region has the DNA TGTGCCAGCAGCTCCTCACGACCGTACCAAGAGACCCAGTACTTC. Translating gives CASSSSRPYQETQYF.

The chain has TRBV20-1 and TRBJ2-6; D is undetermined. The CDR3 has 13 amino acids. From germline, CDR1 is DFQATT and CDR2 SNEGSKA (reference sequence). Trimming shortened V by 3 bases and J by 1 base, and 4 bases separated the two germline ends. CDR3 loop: CSARKSGANVLTF. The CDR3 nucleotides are TGCAGTGCTAGGAAGTCTGGGGCCAACGTCCTGACTTTC.

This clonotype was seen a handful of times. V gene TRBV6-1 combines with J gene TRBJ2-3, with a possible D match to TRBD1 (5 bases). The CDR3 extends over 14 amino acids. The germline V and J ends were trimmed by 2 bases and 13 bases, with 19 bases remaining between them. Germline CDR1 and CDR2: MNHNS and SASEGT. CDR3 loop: CASSESGSQVEEYF. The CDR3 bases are TGTGCCAGCAGTGAATCAGGGTCGCAGGTTGAGGAGTATTTT.

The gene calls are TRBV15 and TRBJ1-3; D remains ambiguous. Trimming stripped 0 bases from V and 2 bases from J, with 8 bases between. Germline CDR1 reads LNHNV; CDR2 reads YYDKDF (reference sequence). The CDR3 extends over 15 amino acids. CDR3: CATSRDLGPGNTIYF. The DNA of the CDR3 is TGTGCCACCAGCAGAGATTTAGGGCCTGGAAACACCATATATTTT. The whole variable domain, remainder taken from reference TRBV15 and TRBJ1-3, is DAMVIQNPRYQVTQFGKPVTLSCSQTLNHNVMYWYQQKSSQAPKLLFHYYDKDFNNEADTPDNFQSRRPNTSFCFLDIRSPGLGDTAMYLCATSRDLGPGNTIYFGEGSWLTVV.